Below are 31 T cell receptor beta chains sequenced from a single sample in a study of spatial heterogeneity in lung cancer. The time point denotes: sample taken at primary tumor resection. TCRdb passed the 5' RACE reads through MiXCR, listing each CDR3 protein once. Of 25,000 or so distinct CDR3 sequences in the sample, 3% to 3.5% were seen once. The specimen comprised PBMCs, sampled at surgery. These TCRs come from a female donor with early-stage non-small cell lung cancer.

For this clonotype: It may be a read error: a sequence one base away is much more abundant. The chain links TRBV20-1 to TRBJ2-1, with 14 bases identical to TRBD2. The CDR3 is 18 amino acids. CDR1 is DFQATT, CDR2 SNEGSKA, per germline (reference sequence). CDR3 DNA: TGCAGTGCTAGCGGGCCGACTAGCGGGAGGGCCTTAGCCGATGAGCGGTTCTTC. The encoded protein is CSASGPTSGRALADERFF.

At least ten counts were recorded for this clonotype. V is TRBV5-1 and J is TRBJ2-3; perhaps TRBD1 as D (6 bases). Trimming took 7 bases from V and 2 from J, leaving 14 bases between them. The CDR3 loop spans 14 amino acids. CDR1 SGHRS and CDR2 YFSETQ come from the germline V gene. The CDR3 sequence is CASLRGGSTDTQYF. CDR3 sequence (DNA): TGCGCCAGCCTAAGAGGGGGATCCACAGATACGCAGTATTTT.

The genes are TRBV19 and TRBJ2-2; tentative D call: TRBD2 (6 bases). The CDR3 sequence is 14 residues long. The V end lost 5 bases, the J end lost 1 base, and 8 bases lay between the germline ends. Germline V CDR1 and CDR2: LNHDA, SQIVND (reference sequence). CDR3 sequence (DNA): TGTGCCAGTAGTCGGACTAAGAACACCGGGGAGCTGTTTTTT. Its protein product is CASSRTKNTGELFF. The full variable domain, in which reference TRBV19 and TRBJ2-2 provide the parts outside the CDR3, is DGGITQSPKYLFRKEGQNVTLSCEQNLNHDAMYWYRQDPGQGLRLIYYSQIVNDFQKGDIAEGYSVSREKKESFPLTVTSAQKNPTAFYLCASSRTKNTGELFFGEGSRLTVL.

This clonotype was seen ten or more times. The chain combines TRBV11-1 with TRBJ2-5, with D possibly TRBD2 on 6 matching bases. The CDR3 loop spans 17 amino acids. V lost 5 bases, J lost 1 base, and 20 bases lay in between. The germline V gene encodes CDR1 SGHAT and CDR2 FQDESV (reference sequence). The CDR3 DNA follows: TGTGCCAGCAGCGAGTGGTGGGGACTGGGGTCCCAAGAGACCCAGTACTTC. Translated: CASSEWWGLGSQETQYF. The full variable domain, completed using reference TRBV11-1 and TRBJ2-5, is EAEVAQSPRYKITEKSQAVAFWCDPISGHATLYWYRQILGQGPELLVQFQDESVVDDSQLPKDRFSAERLKGVDSTLKIQPAELGDSAMYLCASSEWWGLGSQETQYFGPGTRLLVL.

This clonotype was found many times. The CDR3 DNA sequence: TGTGCCAGCAGCTTAGTACGGGGGCATAACACCGGGGAGCTGTTTTTT. As protein: CASSLVRGHNTGELFF. This rearrangement joins TRBV7-6 to TRBJ2-2; D is possibly TRBD1 or TRBD2 (6 bases each). This CDR3 has 16 residues. From germline, CDR1 is SGHVS and CDR2 FNYEAQ. V lost 1 base, J lost 2 bases, and 11 bases lay in between.

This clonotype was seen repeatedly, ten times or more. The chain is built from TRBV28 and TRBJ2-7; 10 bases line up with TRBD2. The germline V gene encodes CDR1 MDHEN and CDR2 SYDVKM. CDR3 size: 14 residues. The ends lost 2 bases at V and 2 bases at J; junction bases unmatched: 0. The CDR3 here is CASSLSGRAYEQYF. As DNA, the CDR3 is TGTGCCAGCAGTTTAAGCGGGAGGGCCTACGAGCAGTACTTC. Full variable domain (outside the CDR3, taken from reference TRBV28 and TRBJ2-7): DVKVTQSSRYLVKRTGEKVFLECVQDMDHENMFWYRQDPGLGLRLIYFSYDVKMKEKGDIPEGYSVSREKKERFSLILESASTNQTSMYLCASSLSGRAYEQYFGPGTRLTVT.

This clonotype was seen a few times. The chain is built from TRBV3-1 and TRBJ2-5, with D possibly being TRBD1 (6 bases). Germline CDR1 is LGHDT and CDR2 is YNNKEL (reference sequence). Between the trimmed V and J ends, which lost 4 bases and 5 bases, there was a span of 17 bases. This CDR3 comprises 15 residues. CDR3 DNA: TGTGCCAGCAGCCCAGACAGGCCCTTTGGGGAGACCCAGTACTTC. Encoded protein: CASSPDRPFGETQYF.

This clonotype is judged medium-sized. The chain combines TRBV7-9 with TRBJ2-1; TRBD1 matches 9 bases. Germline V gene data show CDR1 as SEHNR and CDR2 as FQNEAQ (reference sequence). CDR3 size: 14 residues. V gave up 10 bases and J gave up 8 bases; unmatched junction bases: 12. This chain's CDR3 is CATPHGTGRYEQFF. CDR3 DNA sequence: TGTGCCACCCCCCACGGGACAGGGCGGTATGAGCAGTTCTTC.

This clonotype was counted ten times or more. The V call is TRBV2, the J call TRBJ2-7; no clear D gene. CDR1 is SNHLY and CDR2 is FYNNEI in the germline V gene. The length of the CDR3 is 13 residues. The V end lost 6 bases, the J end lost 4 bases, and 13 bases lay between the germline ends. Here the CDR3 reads CASSEPGPYEQYF. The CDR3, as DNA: TGTGCCAGCAGCGAACCCGGGCCATACGAGCAGTACTTC.

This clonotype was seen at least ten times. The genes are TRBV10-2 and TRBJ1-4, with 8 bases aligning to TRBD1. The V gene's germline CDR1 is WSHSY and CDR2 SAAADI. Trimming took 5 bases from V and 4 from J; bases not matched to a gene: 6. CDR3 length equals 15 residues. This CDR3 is CASSTRDRSNEKLFF. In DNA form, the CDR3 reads TGCGCCAGCAGTACAAGGGACAGGAGTAATGAAAAACTGTTTTTT.

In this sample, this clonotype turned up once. The CDR3: CASSYSIVGRRPGELFF. CDR3 DNA: TGTGCCAGCAGTTACTCGATAGTTGGCAGGAGGCCCGGGGAGCTGTTTTTT. This chain connects TRBV6-5 to TRBJ2-2, with TRBD2 as a possible D gene (5 bases). Germline assignment: CDR1 MNHEY and CDR2 SVGAGI. Trimming pared 0 bases from V and 6 bases from J, leaving 17 bases between. The CDR3 is 17 residues long.

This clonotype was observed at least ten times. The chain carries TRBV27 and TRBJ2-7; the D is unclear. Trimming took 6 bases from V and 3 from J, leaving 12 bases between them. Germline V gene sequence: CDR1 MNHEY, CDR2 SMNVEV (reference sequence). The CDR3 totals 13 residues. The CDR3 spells CASRTGSNYEQYF. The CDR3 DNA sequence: TGTGCCAGCAGAACCGGGTCGAACTACGAGCAGTACTTC.

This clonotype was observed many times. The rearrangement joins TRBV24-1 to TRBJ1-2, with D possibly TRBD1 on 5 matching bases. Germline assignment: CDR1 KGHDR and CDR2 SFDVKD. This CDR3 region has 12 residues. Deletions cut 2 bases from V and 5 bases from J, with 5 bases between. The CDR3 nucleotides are TGTGCCACCAGTGATTCAGGGTATGGCTACACCTTC. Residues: CATSDSGYGYTF.

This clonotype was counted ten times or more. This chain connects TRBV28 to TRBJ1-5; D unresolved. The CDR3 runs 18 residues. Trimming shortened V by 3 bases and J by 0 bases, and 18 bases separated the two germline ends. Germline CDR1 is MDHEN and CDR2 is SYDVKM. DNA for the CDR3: TGTGCCAGCAGTTTGCTATATCCTGCGGTCTATAGCAATCAGCCCCAGCATTTT. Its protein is CASSLLYPAVYSNQPQHF.

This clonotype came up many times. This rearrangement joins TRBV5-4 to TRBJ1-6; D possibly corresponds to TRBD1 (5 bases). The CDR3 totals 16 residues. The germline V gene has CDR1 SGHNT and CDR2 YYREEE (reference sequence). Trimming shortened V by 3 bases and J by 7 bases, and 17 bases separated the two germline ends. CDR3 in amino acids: CASSSRDRGWNSPLHF. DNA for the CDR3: TGTGCCAGCAGCTCTAGGGACCGCGGCTGGAATTCACCCCTCCACTTT.

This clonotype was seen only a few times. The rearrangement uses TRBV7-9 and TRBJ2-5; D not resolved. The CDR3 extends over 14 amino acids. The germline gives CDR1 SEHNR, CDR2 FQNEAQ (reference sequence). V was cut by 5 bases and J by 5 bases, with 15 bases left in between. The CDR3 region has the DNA TGTGCCAGCAGCCCCATTCGTAATAGGGAGACCCAGTACTTC. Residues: CASSPIRNRETQYF. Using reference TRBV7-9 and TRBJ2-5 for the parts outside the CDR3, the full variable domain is DTGVSQNPRHKITKRGQNVTFRCDPISEHNRLYWYRQTLGQGPEFLTYFQNEAQLEKSRLLSDRFSAERPKGSFSTLEIQRTEQGDSAMYLCASSPIRNRETQYFGPGTRLLVL.

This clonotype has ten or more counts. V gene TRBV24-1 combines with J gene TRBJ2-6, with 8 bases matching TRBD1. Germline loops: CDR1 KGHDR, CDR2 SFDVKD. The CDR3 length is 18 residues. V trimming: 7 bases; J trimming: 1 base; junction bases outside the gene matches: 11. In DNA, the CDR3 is TGTGCCACCAGCACCGGGACAGGCGTATTTTCTGGGGCCAACGTCCTGACTTTC. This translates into CATSTGTGVFSGANVLTF.

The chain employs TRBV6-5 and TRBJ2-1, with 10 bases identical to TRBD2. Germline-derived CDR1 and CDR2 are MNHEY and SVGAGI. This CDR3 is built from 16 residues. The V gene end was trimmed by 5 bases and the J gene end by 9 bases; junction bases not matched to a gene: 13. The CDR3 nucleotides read TGTGCCAGCAGTCTCGCGATTCTAGCGGGAGAGGGTGAGCAGTTCTTC. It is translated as CASSLAILAGEGEQFF.

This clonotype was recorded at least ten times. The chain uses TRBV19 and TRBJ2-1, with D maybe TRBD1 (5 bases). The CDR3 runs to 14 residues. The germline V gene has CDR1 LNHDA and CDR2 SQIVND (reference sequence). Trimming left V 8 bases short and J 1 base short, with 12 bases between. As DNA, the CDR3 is TGTGCCAGTGCTACAGGAACTTCCTACAATGAGCAGTTCTTC. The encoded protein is CASATGTSYNEQFF.

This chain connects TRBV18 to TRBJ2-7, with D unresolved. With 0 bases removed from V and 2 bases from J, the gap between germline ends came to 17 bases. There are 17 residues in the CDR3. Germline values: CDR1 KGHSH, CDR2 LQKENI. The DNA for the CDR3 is TGTGCCAGCTCACCACCCCAACCTAGAAGCCGCACCTACGAGCAGTACTTC. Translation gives CASSPPQPRSRTYEQYF.

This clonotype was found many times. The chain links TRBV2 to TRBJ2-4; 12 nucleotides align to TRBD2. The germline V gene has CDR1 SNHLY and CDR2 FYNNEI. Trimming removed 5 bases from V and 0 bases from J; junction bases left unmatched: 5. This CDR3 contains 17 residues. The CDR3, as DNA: TGTGCCAGCAGTAGAACTAGCGGGAGGCTAGCCAAAAACATTCAGTACTTC. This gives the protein CASSRTSGRLAKNIQYF.

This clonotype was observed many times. Here the CDR3 DNA reads TGCAGCGTTGAACTGGACAGGGTAAGCGAGCAGTACTTC. Translated, it gives CSVELDRVSEQYF. The chain carries TRBV29-1 and TRBJ2-7; 8 nucleotides agree with TRBD1. The CDR3 spans 13 residues. Per the germline V gene, CDR1 is SQVTM and CDR2 is ANQGSEA. Losses at the gene ends were 2 bases for V and 6 bases for J; bases not matched to a gene: 6.

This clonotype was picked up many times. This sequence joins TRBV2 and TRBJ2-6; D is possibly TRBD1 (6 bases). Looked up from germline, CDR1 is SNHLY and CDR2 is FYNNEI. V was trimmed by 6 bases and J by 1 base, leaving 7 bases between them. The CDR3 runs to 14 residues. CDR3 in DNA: TGTGCCAGCAGACAGGGATCTGGGGCCAACGTCCTGACTTTC. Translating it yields CASRQGSGANVLTF.

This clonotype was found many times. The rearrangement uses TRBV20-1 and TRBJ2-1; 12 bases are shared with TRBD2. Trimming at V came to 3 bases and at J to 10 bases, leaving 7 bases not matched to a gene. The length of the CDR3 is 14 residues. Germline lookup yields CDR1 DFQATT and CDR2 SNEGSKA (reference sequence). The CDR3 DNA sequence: TGCAGTGCTAGCCGTCCCGGGACTAGCGGGGAGCAGTTCTTC. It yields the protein CSASRPGTSGEQFF.

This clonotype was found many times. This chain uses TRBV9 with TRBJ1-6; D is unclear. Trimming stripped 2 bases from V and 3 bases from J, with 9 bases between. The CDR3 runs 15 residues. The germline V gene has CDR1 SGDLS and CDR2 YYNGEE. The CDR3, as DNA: TGTGCCAGCAGCGTGGACGGCGACTATAATTCACCCCTCCACTTT. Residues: CASSVDGDYNSPLHF.

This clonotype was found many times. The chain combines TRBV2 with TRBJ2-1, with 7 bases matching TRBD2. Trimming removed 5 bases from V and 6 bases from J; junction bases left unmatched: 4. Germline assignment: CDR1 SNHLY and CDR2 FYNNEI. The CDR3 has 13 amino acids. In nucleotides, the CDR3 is TGTGCCAGCAGTAGGGACTACCTCAATGAGCAGTTCTTC. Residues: CASSRDYLNEQFF.

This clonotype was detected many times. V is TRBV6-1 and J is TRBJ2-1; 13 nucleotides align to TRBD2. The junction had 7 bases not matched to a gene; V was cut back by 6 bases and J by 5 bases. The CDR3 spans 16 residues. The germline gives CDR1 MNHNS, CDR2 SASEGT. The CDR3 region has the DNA TGTGCCAGCAGGTCTACTAGCGGGAGGGCCCACAATGAGCAGTTCTTC. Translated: CASRSTSGRAHNEQFF.

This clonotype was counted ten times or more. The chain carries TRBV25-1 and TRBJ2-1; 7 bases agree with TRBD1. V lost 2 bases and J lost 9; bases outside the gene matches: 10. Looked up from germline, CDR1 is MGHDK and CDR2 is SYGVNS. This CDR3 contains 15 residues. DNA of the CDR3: TGTGCCAGCAGTGAAGGGGCCCTAGGGGGCGGTGAGCAGTTCTTC. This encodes CASSEGALGGGEQFF.

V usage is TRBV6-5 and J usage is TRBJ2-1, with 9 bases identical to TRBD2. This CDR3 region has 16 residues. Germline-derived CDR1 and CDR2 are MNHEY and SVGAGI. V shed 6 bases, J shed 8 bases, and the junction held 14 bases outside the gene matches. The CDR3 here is CASSTTGLAGRYEQFF. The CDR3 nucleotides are TGTGCCAGCAGCACCACGGGACTAGCAGGAAGGTATGAGCAGTTCTTC.

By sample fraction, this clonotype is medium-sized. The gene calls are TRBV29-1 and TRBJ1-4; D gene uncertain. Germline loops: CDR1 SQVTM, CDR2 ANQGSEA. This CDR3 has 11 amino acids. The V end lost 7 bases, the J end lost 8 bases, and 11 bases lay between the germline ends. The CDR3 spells CSAVTREKLFF. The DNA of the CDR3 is TGCAGCGCCGTAACTCGGGAAAAACTGTTTTTT.

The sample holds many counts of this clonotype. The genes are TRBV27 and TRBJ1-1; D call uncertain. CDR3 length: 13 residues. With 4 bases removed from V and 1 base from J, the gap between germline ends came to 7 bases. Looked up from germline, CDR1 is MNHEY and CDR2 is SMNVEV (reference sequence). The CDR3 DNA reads TGTGCCAGCAGTTCCCAAAGGAACACTGAAGCTTTCTTT. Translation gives CASSSQRNTEAFF.